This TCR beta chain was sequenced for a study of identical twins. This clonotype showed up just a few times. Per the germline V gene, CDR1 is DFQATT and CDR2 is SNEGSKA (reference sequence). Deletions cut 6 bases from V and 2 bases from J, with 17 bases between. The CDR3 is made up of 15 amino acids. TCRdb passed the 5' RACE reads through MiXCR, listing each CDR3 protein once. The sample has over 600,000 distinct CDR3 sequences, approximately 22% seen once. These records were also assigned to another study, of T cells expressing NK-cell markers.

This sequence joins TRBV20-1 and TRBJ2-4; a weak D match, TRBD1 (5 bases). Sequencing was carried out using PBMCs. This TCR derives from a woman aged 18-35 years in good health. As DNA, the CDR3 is TGCAGTGCCAGTGGGAACAGGATGACCAAAAACATTCAGTACTTC. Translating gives CSASGNRMTKNIQYF.